The present entry profiles one T cell receptor beta chain with its context. Its target is unknown. The sample is drawn from a study of regulatory T cells in long-lasting Graves disease. Germline lookup yields CDR1 DFQATT and CDR2 SNEGSKA (reference sequence). V lost 5 bases, J lost 2 bases, and 4 bases stayed unmatched. The CDR3 contains 13 residues. With iRepertoire HTBI primers and Arm-PCR of CDR3 regions, TCR beta libraries were built. TCRdb re-called the multiplex PCR reads with MiXCR, one entry per CDR3 protein. The table shows some 330,000 distinct CDR3 sequences, with approximately 12% occurring only once. Regarding time point: newly diagnosed GD, antithyroid drugs for less than 3 months. The TCR library used RNA extracted from PBMCs. The study, taken as a whole, reports: TRBV28, TRBJ1-2 and TRBJ2-5 emerged as the favored segments in persistent disease.

In addition, the sample was reused for a study of T cells in Graves' hyperthyroidism and ophthalmopathy. That work adds: The diagnoses drew upon clinical symptoms, serum thyroxine and TRAb, thyroid ultrasound and orbital computed tomography. An initial round of RT-PCR targeting the TCR CDR3 relied on the HTBI primer set.

This clonotype was obtained from a woman younger than 35 with Graves disease. The chain combines TRBV20-1 with TRBJ1-1; 8 nucleotides line up with TRBD1. The specimen comprised peripheral blood mononuclear cells (PBMCs), sampled at new diagnosis, from a patient treated with antithyroid drugs. CDR3 sequence (DNA): TGCAGTGCTTTGGACAGGGCTAACACTGAAGCTTTCTTT. Translating it yields CSALDRANTEAFF.